This record covers a single TCR beta chain. Its antigen is still unknown. Per-base qualities were not stored, and no clone one base away is much larger. Libraries were built with the immunoSEQ multiplex PCR assay. The original pipeline was this. To diagnose cytomegalovirus status from the catalog of TCR beta chain sequences, a statistical classification framework was built. This is the immuneACCESS table as TCRdb keeps it, with only in-frame sequences that have V and J called. A part of the clones is gone; compared with another copy, unresolved V genes explain less than half, and the rest is unexplained. The DNA was the basis for D and trimming; V, J and clone size are from that table. For this sample the table gives 150,000 or so clones, of which roughly nine tenths were detected only once. The top ten clonotypes cover about 10% of the sample. The source of the sample is a study of cytomegalovirus exposure and HLA in healthy donors (dated by TCRdb to 2016 to 2017). Regarding the research as a whole: According to a later analysis, the roughly 120 validation repertoires were produced on the same platform as the roughly 700 repertoires of the first cohort. A separate validation cohort of 100 to 150 different subjects was used in addition to the roughly 670-subject first cohort. The study aimed to test whether cataloging public T cell receptors could reveal signatures of past pathogen exposure. The study combined high-throughput TCR immunosequencing, statistical association of individual TCRs with disease status, and machine learning to predict cytomegalovirus infection status.

The germline V gene gives CDR1 as SGDLS and CDR2 as YYNGEE. V and J are truncated by 7 bases and 0 bases respectively, leaving an intervening sequence of 13 bases. The CDR3 measures 14 amino acids from cysteine to phenylalanine. Of the read, only the CDR3 DNA is kept; its 42 bases are in frame from base 1. Results and caveats for the whole study, not just this receptor: In vitro tests confirmed that a few of the cytomegalovirus-associated TCR beta chains recognize cytomegalovirus antigens. In a later analysis, TCRs clustered in the first cohort were found to also tend to co-occur in the approximately 120 validation repertoires, with around 94% of cluster scores above 0. The classifier was reported to diagnose cytomegalovirus status with high specificity and sensitivity in both the original and validation cohorts. A later analysis lacked HLA typing for the validation cohort, so it scored co-occurrence in that cohort across all 120 repertoires. According to the authors, the approach could potentially be generalized to other disease states and immunological phenotypes. A total of fewer than 200 TCR beta chains were listed by the study as associated with cytomegalovirus. Most TCR sequences were seen in very few donors, while some public TCRs were found in many individuals.

The donors belonged to the validation cohort of over a hundred subjects, which was separate from the roughly 670-subject first cohort. The sequencing sample was made of PBMCs. The chain links TRBV9 with TRBJ1-1, with no confident D gene call. The TCR sequence derives from a woman under 30 in good health and CMV-seropositive. The CDR3 protein: CASSRGWLNTEAFF. The DNA is as follows: TGTGCCAGCTCACGCGGATGGCTGAACACTGAAGCTTTCTTT.